What follows are 32 T cell receptor beta chains derived from one specimen sequenced in a study of shared clonotypes between healthy human individuals (dated by TCRdb to between 2020 and 2021). Library creation used the immunoSEQ multiplex PCR assay. This immuneACCESS table, as held by TCRdb, lists in-frame sequences with V and J called but not all clones. Of the missing ones, under half trace to an unresolved V gene in checked studies; the others have no known cause. The sample records 950,000 to 1,200,000 clones, 60% to 85% of which are singletons. Almost 0.9% of the sample comes from the top ten. The specimen was memory CD4+ T cells from PBMCs. In light of the paper, this sample's cell subset or site label describes: CD45RA-negative fraction. The receptors were gathered from a man younger than 35 in good health. Some clones in this sample may be carry-over from other donors' samples.

The chain has TRBV30 and TRBJ2-1; 7 nucleotides match TRBD2. V trimming: 0 bases; J trimming: 4 bases; junction bases outside the gene matches: 3. The CDR3 extends over 14 amino acids. The V gene's germline CDR1 is GTSNPN and CDR2 SVGIG (reference sequence). The CDR3 region has the DNA TGTGCCTGGAGTGTAAAAGCGGGATACAATGAGCAGTTCTTC. Translation gives CAWSVKAGYNEQFF.

This clone occurred once. The genes are TRBV9 and TRBJ1-1; D remains ambiguous. Per germline, CDR1 SGDLS and CDR2 YYNGEE. The CDR3 has 13 residues. V gave up 4 bases and J gave up 4 bases, with 11 bases separating them. The CDR3 DNA is TGTGCCAGCAGCTATAGAAGTTCCACTGAAGCTTTCTTT. It specifies CASSYRSSTEAFF.

V and J are TRBV27 and TRBJ2-4; a possible D gene is TRBD1 (5 bases). The germline CDR1 and CDR2 sequences are MNHEY and SMNVEV (reference sequence). This CDR3 has 13 amino acids. V gave up 5 bases and J gave up 9 bases, with 14 bases separating them. The CDR3 bases are TGTGCCAGCAGTCCAACCCTGCAGGGCATTCAGTACTTC. As protein: CASSPTLQGIQYF.

Only a few counts were recorded for this clone. The V call is TRBV5-8, the J call TRBJ2-1; tentative D call: TRBD2 (6 bases). CDR3 size: 13 residues. V was shortened by 7 bases and J by 8 bases, with 16 bases between the two germline ends. Per germline, CDR1 SGHTS and CDR2 YDEGEE. CDR3 in DNA: TGTGCCAGCGGACCAAAGCGGGCCGATGAGCAGTTCTTC. It codes for CASGPKRADEQFF.

The table lists this clone with many counts. The chain joins TRBV7-9 to TRBJ2-3; D remains ambiguous. This CDR3 has 12 residues. Looked up from germline, CDR1 is SEHNR and CDR2 is FQNEAQ (reference sequence). V gave up 5 bases and J gave up 7 bases, with 10 bases separating them. In DNA, the CDR3 is TGTGCCAGCAGCCTAAGTGGGAATACGCAGTATTTT. This sequence encodes CASSLSGNTQYF.

The chain uses TRBV11-2 and TRBJ2-5; D perhaps matches TRBD1 (5 bases). The V end lost 5 bases, the J end lost 4 bases, and 11 bases lay between the germline ends. Germline assignment: CDR1 SGHAT and CDR2 FQNNGV. The CDR3 runs to 13 residues. This chain's CDR3 is CASSRDSVETQYF. The CDR3 DNA reads as TGTGCCAGCAGCCGAGACAGTGTAGAGACCCAGTACTTC.

As to this clone: The same CDR3 can be traced to other DNA sequences in this sample. The rearrangement links TRBV2 to TRBJ2-7; D is undetermined. V gave up 6 bases and J gave up 0 bases, with 6 bases separating them. This CDR3 has 12 residues. CDR1 and CDR2 (germline): SNHLY, FYNNEI. The CDR3 DNA reads TGTGCCAGCAGCAAGAGCTCCTACGAGCAGTACTTC. It specifies CASSKSSYEQYF.

The V call is TRBV5-6, the J call TRBJ2-3, with TRBD1 matching 8 bases. Germline V gene lookup returns CDR1 SGHDT and CDR2 YYEEEE. The CDR3 length is 16 residues. Trimming removed 5 bases from V and 3 bases from J; junction bases left unmatched: 11. As DNA, the CDR3 is TGTGCCAGCAGTCTCCGGACAGGGAGTTCGACAGATACGCAGTATTTT. It encodes CASSLRTGSSTDTQYF.

The V call is TRBV5-6, the J call TRBJ2-7; a weak D match, TRBD1 (5 bases). CDR3 length: 14 amino acids. In germline, CDR1 is SGHDT, CDR2 YYEEEE. The germline V and J ends were trimmed by 3 bases and 2 bases, with 12 bases remaining between them. CDR3 DNA sequence: TGTGCCAGCAGCTCGACAGCAAACCCCTACGAGCAGTACTTC. It codes for CASSSTANPYEQYF.

Turning to this clone: Within the sample, other DNA sequences also encode this same CDR3. The chain has TRBV18 and TRBJ2-2, with TRBD2 identical over 13 bases. J was trimmed by 6 bases and V by 3 bases; bases with no gene match: 1. The CDR3 length is 15 residues. Germline-derived CDR1 and CDR2 are KGHSH and LQKENI. The CDR3 protein is CASSPGLAGAGELFF. The DNA of the CDR3 is TGTGCCAGCTCACCCGGACTAGCGGGAGCCGGGGAGCTGTTTTTT.

This clone was seen ten or more times. The chain carries TRBV7-2 and TRBJ1-2; D possibly corresponds to TRBD1 (6 bases). There are 13 residues in the CDR3. From germline, CDR1 is SGHTA and CDR2 FQGNSA. The ends were cut back, 7 bases at V and 4 bases at J, with 13 bases in the middle. The DNA for the CDR3 is TGTGCCAGCACCCGACAGGTTGGCTATGGCTACACCTTC. This translates into CASTRQVGYGYTF.

The rearrangement joins TRBV6-6 to TRBJ1-1; 8 bases agree with TRBD1. CDR1 is MNHNY, CDR2 SVGAGI, per germline (reference sequence). Losses at the gene ends were 2 bases for V and 3 bases for J; bases not matched to a gene: 8. CDR3 length: 16 amino acids. This CDR3 is CASSYARGRGDTEAFF. The DNA of the CDR3 is TGTGCCAGCAGTTACGCCAGGGGGCGGGGGGACACTGAAGCTTTCTTT.

The rearrangement joins TRBV9 to TRBJ1-4; D perhaps matches TRBD1 (5 bases). The germline V and J ends were trimmed by 1 base and 6 bases, with 13 bases remaining between them. Germline V gene sequence: CDR1 SGDLS, CDR2 YYNGEE. The CDR3 has 15 amino acids. CDR3 in DNA: TGTGCCAGCAGCGTATACGGGACGAAAGATGAAAAACTGTTTTTT. Translation gives CASSVYGTKDEKLFF. Supplemented by reference TRBV9 and TRBJ1-4, the full variable domain reads DSGVTQTPKHLITATGQRVTLRCSPRSGDLSVYWYQQSLDQGLQFLIQYYNGEERAKGNILERFSAQQFPDLHSELNLSSLELGDSALYFCASSVYGTKDEKLFFGSGTQLSVL.

Worth noting for this clone: Additional DNA sequences in this sample encode the identical CDR3. V usage is TRBV5-1 and J usage is TRBJ2-3, with D maybe TRBD1 (6 bases). Trimming removed 2 bases at V and 1 base at J, with 8 bases between. CDR1 SGHRS and CDR2 YFSETQ come from the germline V gene. The CDR3 covers 14 residues. In DNA, the CDR3 is TGCGCCAGCAGCTTTAGACAGGGCACAGATACGCAGTATTTT. Translating it yields CASSFRQGTDTQYF.

This chain links TRBV7-3 with TRBJ1-1; a possible D gene is TRBD1 (5 bases). V lost 3 bases, J lost 0 bases, and 8 bases lay in between. Germline CDR1 reads SGHTA; CDR2 reads FQGTGA. The CDR3 extends over 14 amino acids. CDR3 residues: CASSLGELNTEAFF. The CDR3 DNA follows: TGTGCCAGCAGCTTGGGGGAACTGAACACTGAAGCTTTCTTT.

The rearrangement links TRBV6-6 to TRBJ2-1; 9 bases fit TRBD2. With V trimmed by 6 bases and J by 5 bases, 8 bases remained unmatched. Germline V CDR1 and CDR2: MNHNY, SVGAGI (reference sequence). The CDR3 runs to 15 residues. The CDR3 bases are TGTGCCAGCAGCCATCGCGGGAGGGACGACAATGAGCAGTTCTTC. This sequence encodes CASSHRGRDDNEQFF.

This clone was picked up a small number of times. This chain uses TRBV19 with TRBJ2-7; D tentatively fits TRBD1 or TRBD2 (5 bases each). The germline CDR1 and CDR2 sequences are LNHDA and SQIVND (reference sequence). CDR3 size: 11 residues. V was cut by 3 bases and J by 8 bases, with 8 bases left in between. The CDR3 nucleotides are TGTGCCAGTAGTATTGGGGGACAGCAGTACTTC. It specifies CASSIGGQQYF.

This sequence joins TRBV7-8 and TRBJ1-1; possibly TRBD1 for D (5 bases). In germline, CDR1 is SGHVS, CDR2 FQNEAQ. V lost 6 bases, J lost 1 base, and 12 bases lay in between. The CDR3 consists of 14 residues. CDR3 bases: TGTGCCAGCAGTTCCAGGGATAGGAACACTGAAGCTTTCTTT. Amino acid sequence: CASSSRDRNTEAFF.

The chain has TRBV7-9 and TRBJ1-4; D possibly corresponds to TRBD1 (6 bases). V lost 5 bases, J lost 6 bases, and 19 bases lay in between. This CDR3 region has 16 residues. The germline gives CDR1 SEHNR, CDR2 FQNEAQ (reference sequence). The CDR3 is CASSPSLLDRDEKLFF. CDR3 nucleotide sequence: TGTGCCAGCAGCCCCAGCTTGCTGGACAGAGATGAAAAACTGTTTTTT.

The chain uses TRBV2 and TRBJ2-6, with D tentatively TRBD1 or TRBD2 (5 bases each). Germline V gene data show CDR1 as SNHLY and CDR2 as FYNNEI. CDR3 size: 17 residues. The V end lost 7 bases, the J end lost 0 bases, and 16 bases lay between the germline ends. The CDR3 is CASKDPAGSSGANVLTF. CDR3 sequence (DNA): TGTGCCAGCAAAGACCCGGCAGGGAGCTCTGGGGCCAACGTCCTGACTTTC.

The genes are TRBV9 and TRBJ2-2; 8 bases are a match to TRBD2. Unmatched junction bases numbered 11, after V lost 6 bases and J lost 1 base. The CDR3 contains 17 residues. Germline CDR1 reads SGDLS; CDR2 reads YYNGEE. The CDR3 loop reads CASTALSLAGNTGELFF. CDR3 DNA: TGTGCCAGCACCGCCCTCAGTCTAGCGGGGAACACCGGGGAGCTGTTTTTT.

This clone was counted only a few times. The chain has TRBV16 and TRBJ1-1, with D possibly matching TRBD1 (5 bases). V lost 0 bases and J 1 base, leaving 9 bases between the germline ends. The CDR3 loop spans 15 amino acids. Germline loops: CDR1 KGHSY, CDR2 FQNENV. CDR3 loop: CASSQSRQGNTEAFF. CDR3 nucleotides: TGTGCCAGCAGCCAATCCCGGCAGGGGAACACTGAAGCTTTCTTT.

The count of this clone is one. The CDR3 region is CASSRLAGVYNEQFF. The CDR3 DNA reads as TGTGCCAGTAGTCGACTAGCGGGAGTATACAATGAGCAGTTCTTC. This sequence joins TRBV19 and TRBJ2-1; 12 bases fit TRBD2. Trimming at V came to 5 bases and at J to 4 bases, leaving 3 bases not matched to a gene. The CDR3 covers 15 residues. Germline CDR1 is LNHDA and CDR2 is SQIVND (reference sequence).

A few counts support this clone. As DNA, the CDR3 is TGTGCCAGCAGCACGAGCGCGGGGGGAGTTAACTATGGCTACACCTTC. It yields the protein CASSTSAGGVNYGYTF. The chain is built from TRBV7-2 and TRBJ1-2; D is perhaps TRBD1 (5 bases). This CDR3 contains 16 residues. Germline V gives CDR1 SGHTA, CDR2 FQGNSA. The ends were cut back, 5 bases at V and 1 base at J, with 17 bases in the middle.

The chain is built from TRBV10-3 and TRBJ1-2; 11 bases are a match to TRBD1. Germline V gene lookup returns CDR1 ENHRY and CDR2 SYGVKD. This CDR3 comprises 14 residues. V lost 7 bases, J lost 8 bases, and 9 bases stayed unmatched. CDR3 sequence: CAINSGQGARGYTF. The CDR3 DNA reads TGTGCCATCAACTCAGGACAGGGGGCGCGCGGCTACACCTTC.

The genes are TRBV30 and TRBJ2-7; D possibly corresponds to TRBD1 (8 bases). V was pared by 2 bases and J by 4 bases, with 12 bases between. The CDR3 is 13 amino acids. Germline assignment: CDR1 GTSNPN and CDR2 SVGIG (reference sequence). The CDR3 protein is CAWSNRGGYEQYF. Here the CDR3 DNA reads TGTGCCTGGAGTAACAGGGGGGGGTACGAGCAGTACTTC.

The chain links TRBV5-8 to TRBJ2-7; D ambiguous. This CDR3 region has 12 residues. Deletions cut 6 bases from V and 4 bases from J, with 11 bases between. Germline values: CDR1 SGHTS, CDR2 YDEGEE. CDR3 in amino acids: CASTKRRYEQYF. Here the CDR3 DNA reads TGTGCCAGCACAAAGCGCAGGTACGAGCAGTACTTC.

The chain carries TRBV20-1 and TRBJ1-5, with D perhaps matching TRBD1 (6 bases). Trimming took 5 bases from V and 15 from J, leaving 17 bases between them. There are 11 residues in the CDR3. Looked up from germline, CDR1 is DFQATT and CDR2 is SNEGSKA (reference sequence). The CDR3 region is CSAPFGDKGHF. DNA for the CDR3: TGCAGTGCTCCCTTTGGGGACAAGGGGCATTTT.

The rearrangement joins TRBV11-2 to TRBJ2-1; D uncertain. The germline CDR1 and CDR2 sequences are SGHAT and FQNNGV. V shed 6 bases and J shed 6 bases, with 12 bases lying between them. This CDR3 has 13 amino acids. CDR3 coding DNA: TGTGCCAGCAGATCCTACTCGGCCAATGAGCAGTTCTTC. This encodes CASRSYSANEQFF.

The CDR3 bases are TGTGCCTCACGCGGGGAGGGAGGGGTTTACGAGCAGTACTTC. Protein: CASRGEGGVYEQYF. The chain recombines TRBV10-3 with TRBJ2-7; 7 positions match TRBD2. CDR3 length: 14 residues. CDR1 is ENHRY and CDR2 is SYGVKD in the germline V gene. Losses at the gene ends were 11 bases for V and 4 bases for J; bases not matched to a gene: 14.

In this sample, this clone turned up a few times. The genes are TRBV7-2 and TRBJ2-7, with 8 bases identical to TRBD2. Germline V gene lookup returns CDR1 SGHTA and CDR2 FQGNSA. J gave up 0 bases and V 5 bases, and 18 bases lay outside the gene matches. The CDR3 is made up of 19 amino acids. CDR3 bases: TGTGCCAGCAGCCCAGGAGGGGGAGCGGGGGTTATTACCTCCTACGAGCAGTACTTC. It is translated as CASSPGGGAGVITSYEQYF.

This chain connects TRBV5-4 to TRBJ2-7; TRBD1 agrees at 9 bases. V shed 0 bases, J shed 4 bases, and the junction held 5 bases outside the gene matches. CDR3 length: 15 amino acids. Germline V lookup: CDR1 SGHNT, CDR2 YYREEE (reference sequence). The CDR3 DNA is TGTGCCAGCAGCTTGGCACAGGGGGCACTTTACGAGCAGTACTTC. Translation gives CASSLAQGALYEQYF.